One and the same sample provided the 26 T cell receptor beta chains below, sequenced in a study of ipilimumab plus nivolumab after autologous stem cell transplantation. TCRdb keeps only in-frame clones here, not all; method: immunoSEQ multiplex PCR. The sample carries about 43,000 clones, about 88% recorded once. Specimen: PBMCs, collected in a trial of ipilimumab plus nivolumab as post-transplant consolidation. These receptors all stem from a male donor with multiple myeloma.

The DNA for the CDR3 is TGTGCCACCAGAGACAGGTCGACCACCGGGGAGCTGTTTTTT. It encodes CATRDRSTTGELFF. This sequence joins TRBV6-1 and TRBJ2-2, with a tentative D call TRBD1 (6 bases). This CDR3 is 14 amino acids long. The V end was cut by 10 bases, the J end by 4 bases, with 16 bases between. Germline assignment: CDR1 MNHNS and CDR2 SASEGT.

The J gene is TRBJ2-4, the V gene TRBV7-2; D remains unclear. Germline V gives CDR1 SGHTA, CDR2 FQGNSA. V lost 5 bases, J lost 0 bases, and 11 bases lay in between. The CDR3 sequence is 15 residues long. The CDR3 DNA reads as TGTGCCAGCAGCACCTCCTCGCTAGCCAAAAACATTCAGTACTTC. Its protein is CASSTSSLAKNIQYF. Supplemented by reference TRBV7-2 and TRBJ2-4, the full variable domain reads GAGVSQSPSNKVTEKGKDVELRCDPISGHTALYWYRQSLGQGLEFLIYFQGNSAPDKSGLPSDRFSAERTGGSVSTLTIQRTQQEDSAVYLCASSTSSLAKNIQYFGAGTRLSVL.

The chain carries TRBV5-1 and TRBJ2-7, with 14 bases identical to TRBD2. CDR3 length: 15 residues. Germline-derived CDR1 and CDR2 are SGHRS and YFSETQ. The V segment lost 0 bases and the J segment 6 bases; nucleotides outside the gene matches: 2. The CDR3 reads CASSLGTSGRTEQYF. In nucleotides, the CDR3 is TGCGCCAGCAGCTTGGGGACTAGCGGGAGGACCGAGCAGTACTTC.

The chain is built from TRBV5-1 and TRBJ2-1; 15 bases match TRBD2. V was clipped by 10 bases and J by 2 bases; unmatched bases: 10. The CDR3 is 17 residues long. CDR1 and CDR2 from the germline V gene are SGHRS and YFSETQ. CDR3 residues: CARGTSGRTRAYNEQFF. CDR3 coding DNA: TGCGCCCGCGGGACTAGCGGGAGGACGAGGGCCTACAATGAGCAGTTCTTC.

Written as DNA, the CDR3 is TGTGCCAGTAGTGGGGAGGGTTATAGCAATCAGCCCCAGCATTTT. Translating it yields CASSGEGYSNQPQHF. The chain joins TRBV19 to TRBJ1-5, with D unclear. Germline V gene sequence: CDR1 LNHDA, CDR2 SQIVND (reference sequence). This CDR3 comprises 15 residues. Trimming pared 5 bases from V and 0 bases from J, leaving 11 bases between.

V usage is TRBV4-2 and J usage is TRBJ1-2; 7 nucleotides align to TRBD1. Germline V CDR1 and CDR2: LGHNA, YNFKEQ. This CDR3 spans 16 amino acids. J gave up 4 bases and V 4 bases, and 12 bases lay outside the gene matches. CDR3 bases: TGTGCCAGCAGCCCCGATGGGTACAGGGGCCTCTATGGCTACACCTTC. Amino acids: CASSPDGYRGLYGYTF.

V and J are TRBV6-5 and TRBJ2-3; the match to TRBD2 covers 7 bases. CDR1 and CDR2 (germline): MNHEY, SVGAGI. Trimming at V came to 2 bases and at J to 9 bases, leaving 5 bases not matched to a gene. The CDR3 consists of 13 residues. The CDR3 loop is CASSYRGEGTQYF. The CDR3 nucleotides are TGTGCCAGCAGTTACCGCGGGGAGGGGACGCAGTATTTT.

This sequence joins TRBV2 and TRBJ2-1; TRBD2 might be the D (6 bases). Germline assignment: CDR1 SNHLY and CDR2 FYNNEI. There are 13 residues in the CDR3. Trimming cost V 11 bases and J 7 bases, with 18 bases left between them. The CDR3 coding sequence is TGTGCCGGAGACCGGGACTTTAGAAATGAGCAGTTCTTC. Protein sequence: CAGDRDFRNEQFF.

The chain links TRBV9 to TRBJ1-1; TRBD1 matches at 8 bases. CDR3 length: 14 amino acids. The V and J ends lost 4 bases and 4 bases, in that order; junction bases with no gene match: 6. CDR1 is SGDLS, CDR2 YYNGEE, per germline. The CDR3: CASSPRGQVTEAFF. The CDR3 nucleotides read TGTGCCAGCAGCCCCAGGGGGCAGGTCACTGAAGCTTTCTTT.

The chain links TRBV18 to TRBJ2-2; D assignment may be TRBD1 or TRBD2 (5 bases each). Trimming pared 2 bases from V and 1 base from J, leaving 8 bases between. This CDR3 comprises 15 residues. Germline CDR1 reads KGHSH; CDR2 reads LQKENI. The CDR3 loop is CASSPIGGNTGELFF. The DNA of the CDR3 is TGTGCCAGCTCACCAATTGGGGGGAACACCGGGGAGCTGTTTTTT.

Here the CDR3 reads CASSKGLGGNYGYTF. Written as DNA, the CDR3 is TGTGCCAGCAGCAAAGGGTTGGGAGGGAACTATGGCTACACCTTC. The rearrangement links TRBV21-1 to TRBJ1-2. TRBV21-1 is described as a pseudogene. The CDR3 has 15 residues.

The V call is TRBV7-9, the J call TRBJ1-4; D call uncertain. The V end lost 6 bases, the J end lost 8 bases, and 13 bases lay between the germline ends. The CDR3 runs 13 residues. Germline CDR1 reads SEHNR; CDR2 reads FQNEAQ (reference sequence). CDR3 sequence reads: CASSPRGEEKLFF. The DNA for the CDR3 is TGTGCCAGCAGTCCCCGCGGGGAAGAAAAACTGTTTTTT.

The gene calls are TRBV7-9 and TRBJ2-5; 8 positions agree with TRBD1. The CDR3 loop spans 16 amino acids. Germline-derived CDR1 and CDR2 are SEHNR and FQNEAQ (reference sequence). Losses at the gene ends were 6 bases for V and 7 bases for J; bases not matched to a gene: 16. DNA of the CDR3: TGTGCCAGCAGGCCTCCGTCGAGACAGGGGATGTGGACCCAGTACTTC. Translation: CASRPPSRQGMWTQYF.

J is TRBJ2-5 and V is TRBV18, with D possibly being TRBD1 or TRBD2 (5 bases each). The CDR3 sequence is 14 residues long. V gave up 4 bases and J gave up 1 base, with 10 bases separating them. Germline V CDR1 and CDR2: KGHSH, LQKENI. As DNA, the CDR3 is TGTGCCAGCTCACTCTCGGGACCCCAAGAGACCCAGTACTTC. This codes for CASSLSGPQETQYF.

The genes are TRBV27 and TRBJ2-2; D may match TRBD1 or TRBD2 (5 bases each). Germline V gene lookup returns CDR1 MNHEY and CDR2 SMNVEV (reference sequence). CDR3 length: 16 amino acids. V was cut by 2 bases and J by 7 bases, with 17 bases left in between. CDR3 nucleotides: TGTGCCAGCAGTTTAGGGACCACCCCCACGGGCGGGGAGCTGTTTTTT. Translation: CASSLGTTPTGGELFF.

This clone turned up a few times. J is TRBJ2-2 and V is TRBV18, with 12 bases fitting TRBD2. V was clipped by 6 bases and J by 5 bases; unmatched bases: 7. Germline V gives CDR1 KGHSH, CDR2 LQKENI. This CDR3 is 16 amino acids long. The CDR3 sequence is CASSLTSGGSTGELFF. CDR3 nucleotides: TGTGCCAGCTCTCTGACTAGCGGGGGCTCGACCGGGGAGCTGTTTTTT.

The genes are TRBV19 and TRBJ1-5, with D perhaps matching TRBD1 (6 bases). CDR1 and CDR2 from the germline V gene are LNHDA and SQIVND (reference sequence). V lost 9 bases and J 3 bases, leaving 15 bases between the germline ends. The CDR3 is made up of 14 amino acids. CDR3 loop: CASGWQGSNQPQHF. DNA for the CDR3: TGTGCCAGCGGGTGGCAGGGGTCCAATCAGCCCCAGCATTTT.

The chain recombines TRBV18 with TRBJ1-2; perhaps TRBD1 as D (5 bases). This CDR3 has 15 amino acids. With 4 bases removed from V and 3 bases from J, the gap between germline ends came to 15 bases. The V gene's germline CDR1 is KGHSH and CDR2 LQKENI. The CDR3 here is CASSLKLQGDYGYTF. The CDR3 region has the DNA TGTGCCAGCTCACTAAAACTTCAGGGAGACTATGGCTACACCTTC.

This clone came up once. The genes are TRBV5-1 and TRBJ2-1; 7 nucleotides agree with TRBD1. This CDR3 contains 16 residues. V shed 0 bases, J shed 0 bases, and the junction held 3 bases outside the gene matches. Germline V gene sequence: CDR1 SGHRS, CDR2 YFSETQ. The CDR3 region is CASSLARDSSYNEQFF. CDR3 DNA: TGCGCCAGCAGCTTGGCCAGGGACAGCTCCTACAATGAGCAGTTCTTC. Based on the CDR3 plus reference TRBV5-1 and TRBJ2-1, the full variable domain is KAGVTQTPRYLIKTRGQQVTLSCSPISGHRSVSWYQQTPGQGLQFLFEYFSETQRNKGNFPGRFSGRQFSNSRSEMNVSTLELGDSALYLCASSLARDSSYNEQFFGPGTRLTVL.

This chain joins TRBV9 and TRBJ2-2; no firm D call. The CDR3 totals 18 residues. The V gene's germline CDR1 is SGDLS and CDR2 YYNGEE. The V and J ends lost 4 bases and 0 bases respectively, with 19 bases between them. The DNA for the CDR3 is TGTGCCAGCAGCCTAACTACATCCCGTTGGGCGAACACCGGGGAGCTGTTTTTT. Its translation is CASSLTTSRWANTGELFF.

This clone was seen once. In DNA form, the CDR3 reads TGTGCCAGCAGTCCCTCTGACAGGGTAACAGATACGCAGTATTTT. Encoded protein: CASSPSDRVTDTQYF. The chain recombines TRBV28 with TRBJ2-3, with 7 bases fitting TRBD1. CDR3 length: 15 amino acids. V dropped 5 bases and J dropped 3; count of bases not matched to a gene: 8. Looked up from germline, CDR1 is MDHEN and CDR2 is SYDVKM.

The chain combines TRBV4-1 with TRBJ1-4; D may be TRBD1 (5 bases). Germline CDR1 reads MGHRA; CDR2 reads YSYEKL. Trimming removed 2 bases at V and 8 bases at J, with 33 bases between. The CDR3 is 21 amino acids. For the CDR3, the DNA is TGCGCCAGCAGCCAAAGAACCGGACTCCTGGGAAGGGGAACTGAGGGCGAAAAACTGTTTTTT. Translated, it gives CASSQRTGLLGRGTEGEKLFF.

The V and J genes are TRBV5-8 and TRBJ1-2, with 10 nucleotides matching TRBD1. V lost 4 bases to trimming and J lost 4 bases; unmatched junction nucleotides: 7. The CDR3 is 15 residues long. Per germline, CDR1 SGHTS and CDR2 YDEGEE. CDR3 bases: TGTGCCAGCAGCCCTGGGACAGGGGACGTCTATGGCTACACCTTC. Its protein is CASSPGTGDVYGYTF.

The rearrangement uses TRBV9 and TRBJ2-5; D may be TRBD2 (7 bases). Germline values: CDR1 SGDLS, CDR2 YYNGEE. The CDR3 extends over 18 amino acids. The ends were cut back, 0 bases at V and 5 bases at J, with 23 bases in the middle. CDR3 amino acids: CASSVAQVGRGRRETQYF. The CDR3 bases are TGTGCCAGCAGCGTAGCTCAGGTTGGGAGGGGGAGGAGGGAGACCCAGTACTTC.

This clone is a singleton in its sample. V gene TRBV7-9 combines with J gene TRBJ2-5; D ambiguous. The CDR3 sequence is 12 residues long. Germline CDR1 reads SEHNR; CDR2 reads FQNEAQ (reference sequence). V lost 4 bases and J 5 bases, leaving 8 bases between the germline ends. CDR3 DNA: TGTGCCAGCAGCTACGAAGGGGAGACCCAGTACTTC. It is translated as CASSYEGETQYF.

About this clone itself: One end of the junction is discordant with germline, which a read error may explain. This sequence joins TRBV28 and TRBJ2-7, with 9 nucleotides matching TRBD1. CDR3 length equals 15 residues. Germline loops: CDR1 MDHEN, CDR2 SYDVKM. The CDR3 DNA reads as TGTGCCAGCAGTTTCCACAGGGGGCGCATGGGAGGCCCAGACTTC. Its translation is CASSFHRGRMGGPDF.